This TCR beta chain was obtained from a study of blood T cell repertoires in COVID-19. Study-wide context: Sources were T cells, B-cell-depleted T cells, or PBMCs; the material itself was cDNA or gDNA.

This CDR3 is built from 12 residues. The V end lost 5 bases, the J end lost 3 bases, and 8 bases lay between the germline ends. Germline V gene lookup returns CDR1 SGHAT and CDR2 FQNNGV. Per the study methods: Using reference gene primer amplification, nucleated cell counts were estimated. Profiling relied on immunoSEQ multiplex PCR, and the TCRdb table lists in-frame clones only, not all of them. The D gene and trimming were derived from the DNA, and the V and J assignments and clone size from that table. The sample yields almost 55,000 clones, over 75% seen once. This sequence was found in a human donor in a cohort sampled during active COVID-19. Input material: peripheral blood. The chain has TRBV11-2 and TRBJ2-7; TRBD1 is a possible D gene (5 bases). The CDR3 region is CASSLDSYEQYF. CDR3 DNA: TGTGCCAGCAGCCTTGACAGCTACGAGCAGTACTTC.